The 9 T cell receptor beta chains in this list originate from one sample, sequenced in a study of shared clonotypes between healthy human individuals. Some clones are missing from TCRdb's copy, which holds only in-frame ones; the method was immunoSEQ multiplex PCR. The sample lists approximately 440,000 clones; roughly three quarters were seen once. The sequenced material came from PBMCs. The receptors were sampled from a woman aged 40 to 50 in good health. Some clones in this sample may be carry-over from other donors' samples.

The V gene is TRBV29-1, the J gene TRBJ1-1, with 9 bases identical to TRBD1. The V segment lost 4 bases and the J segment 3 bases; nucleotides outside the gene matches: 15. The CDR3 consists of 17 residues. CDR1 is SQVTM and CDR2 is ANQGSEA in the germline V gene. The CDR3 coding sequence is TGCAGCGTTGTTGAGGGCGGGACAGGGACCCTGGACACTGAAGCTTTCTTT. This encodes CSVVEGGTGTLDTEAFF.

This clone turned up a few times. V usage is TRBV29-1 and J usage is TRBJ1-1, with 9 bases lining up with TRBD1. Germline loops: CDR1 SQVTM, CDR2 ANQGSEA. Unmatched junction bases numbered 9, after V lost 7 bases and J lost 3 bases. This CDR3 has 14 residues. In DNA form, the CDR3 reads TGCAGCGGTGGACAGGGGATTGGGCACACTGAAGCTTTCTTT. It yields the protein CSGGQGIGHTEAFF. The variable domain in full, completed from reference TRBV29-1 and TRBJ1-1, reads SAVISQKPSRDICQRGTSLTIQCQVDSQVTMMFWYRQQPGQSLTLIATANQGSEATYESGFVIDKFPISRPNLTFSTLTVSNMSPEDSSIYLCSGGQGIGHTEAFFGQGTRLTVV.

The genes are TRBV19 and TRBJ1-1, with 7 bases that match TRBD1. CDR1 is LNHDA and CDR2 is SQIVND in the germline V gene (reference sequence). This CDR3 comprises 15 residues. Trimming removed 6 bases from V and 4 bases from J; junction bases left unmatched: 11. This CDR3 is CASRTPTGAGTEAFF. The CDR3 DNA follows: TGTGCCAGTAGGACCCCAACAGGGGCCGGCACTGAAGCTTTCTTT.

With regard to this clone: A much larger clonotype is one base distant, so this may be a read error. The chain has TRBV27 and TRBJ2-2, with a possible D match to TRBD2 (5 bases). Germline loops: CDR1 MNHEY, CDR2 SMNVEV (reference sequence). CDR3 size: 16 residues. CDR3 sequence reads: CASSPRLTFDTGEPFF. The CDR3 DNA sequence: TGTGCCAGCAGTCCCCGTCTAACTTTTGACACCGGGGAGCCGTTTTTT.

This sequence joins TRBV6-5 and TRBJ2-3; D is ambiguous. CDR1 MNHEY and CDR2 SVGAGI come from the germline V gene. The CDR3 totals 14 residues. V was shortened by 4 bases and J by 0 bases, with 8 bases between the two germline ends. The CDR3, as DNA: TGTGCCAGCAGTTCCCCTTTTAGCACAGATACGCAGTATTTT. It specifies CASSSPFSTDTQYF.

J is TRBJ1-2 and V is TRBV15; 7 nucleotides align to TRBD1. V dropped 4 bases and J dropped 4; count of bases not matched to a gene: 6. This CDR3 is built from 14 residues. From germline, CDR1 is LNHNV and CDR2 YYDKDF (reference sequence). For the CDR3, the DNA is TGTGCCACCAGCACCTGGGACAGCCGCTATGGCTACACCTTC. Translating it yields CATSTWDSRYGYTF.

Here the CDR3 reads CASRLTASGSFGELFF. The CDR3 DNA sequence: TGTGCCAGCAGGCTAACAGCAAGCGGGAGTTTTGGGGAGCTGTTTTTT. V gene TRBV7-9 combines with J gene TRBJ2-2, with TRBD2 matching over 8 bases. This CDR3 is 16 amino acids long. Unmatched junction bases numbered 14, after V lost 6 bases and J lost 8 bases. The germline V gene encodes CDR1 SEHNR and CDR2 FQNEAQ (reference sequence).

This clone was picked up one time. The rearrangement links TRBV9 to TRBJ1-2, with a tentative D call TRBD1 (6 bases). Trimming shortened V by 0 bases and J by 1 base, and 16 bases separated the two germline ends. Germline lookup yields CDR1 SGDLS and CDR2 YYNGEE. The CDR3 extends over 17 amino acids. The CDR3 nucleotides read TGTGCCAGCAGCGTAGGGCTCGACAGGAGCTATAACTATGGCTACACCTTC. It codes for CASSVGLDRSYNYGYTF.

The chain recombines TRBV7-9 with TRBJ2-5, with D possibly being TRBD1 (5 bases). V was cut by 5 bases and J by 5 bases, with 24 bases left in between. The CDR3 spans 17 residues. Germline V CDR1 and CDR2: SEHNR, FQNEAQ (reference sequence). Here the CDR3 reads CASSEVSGRVTRETQYF. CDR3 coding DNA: TGTGCCAGCAGCGAAGTGTCGGGCAGGGTGACAAGGGAGACCCAGTACTTC.